This TCR beta chain was observed in a study of Ad26.COV2.S vaccination and SARS-CoV-2 variants. Study outcomes and limitations: After vaccination, reports described spike-specific CD8+ and CD4+ T cell responses as showing substantial breadth.

Repertoires were generated with immunoSEQ multiplex PCR, while TCRdb's copy carries only in-frame clones and drops some. This table has some 300,000 clones, about 86% appearing once. This CDR3 is 15 amino acids long. Trimming at V came to 4 bases and at J to 5 bases, leaving 5 bases not matched to a gene. Germline V gene sequence: CDR1 KGHSH, CDR2 LQKENI. Points on this clone: The antigen is not known.

The treatment is: 19 received Ad26.COV2.S at low or high dose, single or two shots; 5 received placebo; per-sample allocation not given. Collection of samples fell on day 63 after the first vaccine or placebo injection. The sequence was obtained from a person aged 18-65 years who received the Ad26.COV2.S COVID-19 vaccine or a placebo. The sample in question was peripheral blood, obtained in a trial of Ad26.COV2.S vaccine versus placebo. The chain employs TRBV18 and TRBJ1-6; 7 positions match TRBD1. CDR3 in DNA: TGTGCCAGCTCACTTTCGGGACAGAATAATTCACCCCTCCACTTT. Amino acids: CASSLSGQNNSPLHF.